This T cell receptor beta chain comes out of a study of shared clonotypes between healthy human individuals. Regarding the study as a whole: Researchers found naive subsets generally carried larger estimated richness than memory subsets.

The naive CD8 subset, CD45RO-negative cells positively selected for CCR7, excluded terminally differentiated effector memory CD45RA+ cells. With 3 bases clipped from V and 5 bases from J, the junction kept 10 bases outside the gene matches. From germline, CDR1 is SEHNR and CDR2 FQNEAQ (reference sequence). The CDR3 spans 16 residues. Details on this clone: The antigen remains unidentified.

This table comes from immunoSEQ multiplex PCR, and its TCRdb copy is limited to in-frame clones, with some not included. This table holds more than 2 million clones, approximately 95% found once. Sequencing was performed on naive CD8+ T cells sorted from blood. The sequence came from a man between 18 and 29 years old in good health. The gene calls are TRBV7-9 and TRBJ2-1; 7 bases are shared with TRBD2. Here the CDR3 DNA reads TGTGCCAGCAGCTTCCTAGCGGAGGTATGGGACAATGAGCAGTTCTTC. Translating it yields CASSFLAEVWDNEQFF.